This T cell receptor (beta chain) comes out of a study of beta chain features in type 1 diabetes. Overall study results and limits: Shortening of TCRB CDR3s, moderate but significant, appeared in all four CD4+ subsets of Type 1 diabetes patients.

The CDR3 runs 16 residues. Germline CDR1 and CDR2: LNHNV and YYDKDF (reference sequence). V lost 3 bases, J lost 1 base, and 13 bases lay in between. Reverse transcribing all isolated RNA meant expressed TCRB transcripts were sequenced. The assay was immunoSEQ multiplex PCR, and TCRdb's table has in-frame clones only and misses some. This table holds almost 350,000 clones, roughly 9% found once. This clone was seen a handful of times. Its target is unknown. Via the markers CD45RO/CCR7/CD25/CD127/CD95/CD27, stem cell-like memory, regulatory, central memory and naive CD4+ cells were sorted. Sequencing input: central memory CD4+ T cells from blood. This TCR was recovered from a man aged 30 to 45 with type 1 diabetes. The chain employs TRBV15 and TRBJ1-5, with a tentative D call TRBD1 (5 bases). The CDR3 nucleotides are TGTGCCACCAGCAGTCCCGGGACCGTGAGCAATCAGCCCCAGCATTTT. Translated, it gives CATSSPGTVSNQPQHF.